A selection of T cell receptor beta chains follows, all from one sample in a study of cytomegalovirus exposure and HLA in healthy donors. Measured with immunoSEQ multiplex PCR; TCRdb has only the in-frame clones, and not every one. This table holds more than 65,000 clones, 76% found once. The sequencing input was PBMCs. These receptors were taken from a man aged 40-50 years in good health and CMV-seronegative. Each CDR3 is given with its conserved first and last residue. The order of the fields is clone size, V gene, D gene, J gene, CDR3 DNA, CDR3 protein. D genes are given only for firm matches. Clone size is given for some rows only: seen once, a few or many times, or a class if the clone is expanded.

abundance: -; v_gene: TRBV6-6; d_gene: TRBD1; j_gene: TRBJ1-2; CDR3nt: TGTGCCAGCAGTTCCCCGGACAGGTCATACTATGGCTACACCTTC; CDR3aa: CASSSPDRSYYGYTF
abundance: -; v_gene: TRBV19; d_gene: TRBD1; j_gene: TRBJ1-6; CDR3nt: TGTGCCAGTAGTCCCGGCGCGACAGGAGGGGGCCTCAATTCACCCCTCCACTTT; CDR3aa: CASSPGATGGGLNSPLHF
abundance: few; v_gene: TRBV29-1; d_gene: -; j_gene: TRBJ2-5; CDR3nt: TGCAGCGTTGGAGTTACCCAGGCCCAGTACTTC; CDR3aa: CSVGVTQAQYF
abundance: -; v_gene: TRBV5-4; d_gene: -; j_gene: TRBJ2-1; CDR3nt: TGTGCCAGCAGCTTGCAACAGTTCAATGAGCAGTTCTTC; CDR3aa: CASSLQQFNEQFF
abundance: -; v_gene: TRBV5-1; d_gene: -; j_gene: TRBJ2-7; CDR3nt: TGCGCCAGCAGCTTGTCAGGGGCGCTAACCTACGAGCAGTACTTC; CDR3aa: CASSLSGALTYEQYF
abundance: -; v_gene: TRBV5-8; d_gene: -; j_gene: TRBJ1-1; CDR3nt: TGTGCCAGCAGCTGGGGCCAGAACACTGAAGCTTTCTTT; CDR3aa: CASSWGQNTEAFF
abundance: -; v_gene: TRBV27; d_gene: TRBD2; j_gene: TRBJ2-1; CDR3nt: TGTGCCAGCAGTTTAATGTGGCGGGGGGGATACAATGAGCAGTTCTTC; CDR3aa: CASSLMWRGGYNEQFF
abundance: -; v_gene: TRBV28; d_gene: -; j_gene: TRBJ1-5; CDR3nt: TGTGCCAGCAGTCAGACAGGAGGTAATCAGCCCCAGCATTTT; CDR3aa: CASSQTGGNQPQHF
abundance: -; v_gene: TRBV18; d_gene: -; j_gene: TRBJ1-2; CDR3nt: TGTGCCAGCTCACGGGGCCAGACTAACTATGGCTACACCTTC; CDR3aa: CASSRGQTNYGYTF
abundance: -; v_gene: TRBV6-6; d_gene: TRBD1; j_gene: TRBJ1-1; CDR3nt: TGTGCCAGCAGTCCAATAGGGACAGGGGGAACTGAAGCTTTCTTT; CDR3aa: CASSPIGTGGTEAFF
abundance: once; v_gene: TRBV30; d_gene: TRBD1; j_gene: TRBJ1-4; CDR3nt: TGTGCCTGGGGCCGGGACAGGGGGACTAATGAAAAACTGTTTTTT; CDR3aa: CAWGRDRGTNEKLFF
abundance: many; v_gene: TRBV27; d_gene: -; j_gene: TRBJ1-1; CDR3nt: TGTGCCAGCACCCTAACGAAGACAGCTTCGACTGAAGCTTTCTTT; CDR3aa: CASTLTKTASTEAFF
abundance: few; v_gene: TRBV5-6; d_gene: TRBD1; j_gene: TRBJ1-2; CDR3nt: TGTGCCAGCAGCTCCGGACAGGGTCGCGGTAACTATGGCTACACCTTC; CDR3aa: CASSSGQGRGNYGYTF
abundance: few; v_gene: TRBV6-5; d_gene: -; j_gene: TRBJ1-1; CDR3nt: TGTGCCAGCAGTTACGGCGAGACAGCTAACACTGAAGCTTTCTTT; CDR3aa: CASSYGETANTEAFF
abundance: -; v_gene: TRBV4-1; d_gene: -; j_gene: TRBJ1-5; CDR3nt: TGCGCCAGCAGCCAAGAACTGGACTCAGAAAGGGTGAGCAATCAGCCCCAGCATTTT; CDR3aa: CASSQELDSERVSNQPQHF
abundance: -; v_gene: TRBV7-2; d_gene: -; j_gene: TRBJ1-2; CDR3nt: TGTGCCAGCAGGGTAGGAGGGAGATATGGCTACACCTTC; CDR3aa: CASRVGGRYGYTF
abundance: -; v_gene: TRBV9; d_gene: -; j_gene: TRBJ1-2; CDR3nt: TGTGCCAGCAGCGTAGCCAGGGAAAGTCCTAACTATGGCTACACCTTC; CDR3aa: CASSVARESPNYGYTF